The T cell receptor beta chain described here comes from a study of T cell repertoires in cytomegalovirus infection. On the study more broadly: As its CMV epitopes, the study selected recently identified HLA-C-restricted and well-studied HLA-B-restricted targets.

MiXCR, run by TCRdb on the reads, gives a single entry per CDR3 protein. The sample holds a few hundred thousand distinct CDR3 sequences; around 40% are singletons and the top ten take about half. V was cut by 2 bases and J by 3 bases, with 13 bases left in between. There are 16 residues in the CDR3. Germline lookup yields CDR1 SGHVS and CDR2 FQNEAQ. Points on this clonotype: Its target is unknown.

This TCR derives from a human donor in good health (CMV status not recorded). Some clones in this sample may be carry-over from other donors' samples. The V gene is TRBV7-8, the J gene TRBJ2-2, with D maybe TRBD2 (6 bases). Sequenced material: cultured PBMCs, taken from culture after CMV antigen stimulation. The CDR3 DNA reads TGTGCCAGCAGCTTAATGGAGGGCTTCTACACCGGGGAGCTGTTTTTT. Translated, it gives CASSLMEGFYTGELFF.